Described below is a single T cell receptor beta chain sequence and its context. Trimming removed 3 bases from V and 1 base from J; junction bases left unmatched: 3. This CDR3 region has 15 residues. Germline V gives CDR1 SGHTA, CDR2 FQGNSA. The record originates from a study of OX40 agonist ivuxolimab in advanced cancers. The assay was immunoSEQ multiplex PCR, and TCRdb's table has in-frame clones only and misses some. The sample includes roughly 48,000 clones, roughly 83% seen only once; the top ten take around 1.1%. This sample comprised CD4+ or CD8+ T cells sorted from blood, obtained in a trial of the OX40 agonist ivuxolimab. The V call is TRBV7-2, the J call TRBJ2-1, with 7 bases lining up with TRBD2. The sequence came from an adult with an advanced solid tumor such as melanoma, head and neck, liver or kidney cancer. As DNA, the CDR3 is TGTGCCAGCAGCTTCCGGGGGGAGTCCTACAATGAGCAGTTCTTC. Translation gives CASSFRGESYNEQFF.